This TCR beta chain was recovered during a study of blood T cell repertoires in COVID-19 (TCRdb year 2020). Background for the entire study: Samples from collaborators originated in the United States, Italy and Spain and spanned both the acute and convalescent phases of COVID-19. The material from the prospective study consisted of cDNA or gDNA derived from T cells, B-cell-depleted T cells, or PBMCs. Deeply sampled blood TCRbeta repertoires from subjects exposed to, actively infected with, or recovered from COVID-19 were included in the dataset. The repertoires were released in a freely available public database intended as a resource for research on the immune response to SARS-CoV-2. The samples were drawn from the first 160 participants of the ongoing ImmuneRACE study and from roughly 1,300 subjects provided by 6 global collaborators. A de-identified subject ID, COVID-19 status, age in years and sex were almost always included in the sample metadata. Where available, HLA class I and class II types were taken from metadata supplied by the sample provider and were not determined by assay-based typing. General conclusions and limits of the study: The amount of clinical and demographic metadata varied by source and participant and was provided uncurated.

To note about this clone: Its cognate antigen has yet to be identified. Base-call qualities are not available, and no considerably larger clone is one nucleotide away.

V has 6 bases trimmed and J has 4 bases trimmed; junction bases matching no gene number 4. The CDR3 numbers 14 residues from cysteine through phenylalanine. Only the CDR3 portion is preserved as DNA: 42 bases, with reading frame beginning at the first base. Taken from the germline V gene, the CDR1 and CDR2 loops are MNHEY and SVGAGI. The immunoSEQ Assay, a bias-controlled multiplex PCR, was used to amplify TCRbeta CDR3 regions from genomic DNA. The original pipeline was this. The number of nucleated cells in each sample was estimated from the amplification of reference gene primers within the assay. To quantify the absolute abundance of each unique TCRbeta CDR3 rearrangement, sequence reads were collapsed and filtered. For each sample, productive Simpson clonality was calculated by taking the square root of Simpson's diversity index across productive rearrangements. The immuneACCESS repertoire file appears here via TCRdb, limited to in-frame rearrangements. These files lack a portion of the clones; in checked studies, under half of the deficit traces to unresolved V genes, and the cause of the others is not known. V, J and clone size were drawn from that table, and D and trimming were deduced from the DNA. In all, the sample holds fewer than 350,000 clones, and roughly 88% of those were seen once. The top ten clonotypes cover roughly 2% of the sample.

Participants in the prospective study were enrolled through a virtual design, were aged roughly 18 to 95 years, and lived in approximately 25 United States geographic areas. Cohort assignment in the prospective study relied on participant-reported clinical history from a screening survey and a study questionnaire. For ImmuneRACE Cohort 3, a participant was defined as recovered based on two consecutive negative NP/OP PCR tests, clearance by a healthcare professional, or resolution of symptoms. Mobile phlebotomists in the prospective study collected whole blood, serum and a nasopharyngeal or oropharyngeal swab from every participant. Additional blood draws and questionnaires over a roughly two-month period could optionally be provided by prospective study participants. Prospective study blood samples were shipped either frozen or at room temperature before DNA extraction.

This receptor was obtained from a man aged 25 to 40 who had recovered from COVID-19. Sample: PBMCs or T cells enriched from blood (not recorded which). The chain is made from TRBV6-5 and TRBJ1-1, with TRBD1 matching 11 junction bases. The CDR3 in this case is CASRWDRGSTEAFF. The nucleotide sequence reads TGTGCCAGCAGGTGGGACAGGGGGTCCACTGAAGCTTTCTTT.